This T cell receptor beta chain was identified during a study of identical twins. Study results and limitations: Sequences that were out-of-frame, alpha and twin-shared displayed an excess of low generation probability. Sequences that were beta out-of-frame showed weaker excess twin sharing.

A single record per CDR3 protein comes from TCRdb applying MiXCR to the 5' RACE reads. Found here are around 680,000 distinct CDR3 sequences, around 8.3% of them singletons; the top ten hold about 0.98%. Germline trimming cut 5 bases from V and 6 bases from J; bases unmatched to any gene: 14. The germline CDR1 and CDR2 sequences are LNHNV and YYDKDF (reference sequence). The CDR3 spans 16 residues. A word on this clonotype: What it binds is unknown.

This sample was shared with a second study, whose subject was yellow fever vaccine responses in identical twins.

This TCR derives from a woman between 18 and 29 years old in good health. J is TRBJ1-1 and V is TRBV15, with 8 nucleotides matching TRBD1. Sequencing used PBMCs. The CDR3 DNA reads as TGTGCCACCAGCCCCTTTGGGAACAGGGGGAGCCCTGAAGCTTTCTTT. Translating gives CATSPFGNRGSPEAFF. Together with reference TRBV15 and TRBJ1-1, the CDR3 gives the full variable domain: DAMVIQNPRYQVTQFGKPVTLSCSQTLNHNVMYWYQQKSSQAPKLLFHYYDKDFNNEADTPDNFQSRRPNTSFCFLDIRSPGLGDTAMYLCATSPFGNRGSPEAFFGQGTRLTVV.